The 15 T cell receptor beta chains in this list originate from one sample, sequenced in a study of T cells in women clearing cervical HPV infection. Clones were read by immunoSEQ multiplex PCR, and TCRdb kept only the in-frame ones, dropping some. Its listing shows under 40,000 clones. Sequencing input: blood buffy coat. The receptors originated from a woman aged 18 to 69 with a cervical HPV16 infection that either progressed to CIN3+ or cleared (not recorded which).

Concerning this clone: The CDR3 end falls 3 residues outside the read, so it is completed with the germline J gene. Other DNA variants within this sample encode the same CDR3. This chain joins TRBV5-1 and TRBJ1-3; D is uncertain. V was shortened by 4 bases and J by 0 bases, with 5 bases between the two germline ends. Looked up from germline, CDR1 is SGHRS and CDR2 is YFSETQ. The CDR3 has 13 residues. The CDR3 region is CASSPDSGNTIYF. The covered CDR3 bases are TGCGCCAGCAGCCCAGACTCTGGAAACACC.

For this clone: The CDR3 end lies 3 residues beyond the end of the read and is filled in from the germline J gene. This sequence joins TRBV12-3 or TRBV12-4 and TRBJ2-1; TRBD2 might be the D (5 bases). Trimming shortened V by 2 bases and J by 6 bases, and 11 bases separated the two germline ends. This CDR3 is 14 amino acids long. The covered CDR3 bases are TGTGCCAGCAGTTTAAGGTCAAGCGGCAATGAG. Encoded protein: CASSLRSSGNE. From start to end, the CDR3 is CASSLRSSGNEQFF.

A note on this clone: The CDR3 extends 3 residues past the end of the read, so its final part is completed from the germline J gene. The J gene is TRBJ1-5, the V gene TRBV20-1, with TRBD1 matching over 9 bases. The CDR3 length is 15 residues. The junction had 12 bases not matched to a gene; V was cut back by 5 bases and J by 7 bases. CDR1 and CDR2 from the germline V gene are DFQATT and SNEGSKA (reference sequence). The CDR3: CSALPGGTGSQPQHF. Incomplete CDR3 DNA: TGCAGTGCTTTACCCGGGGGGACAGGGAGCCAGCCC.

Remarks on this clone: The read terminates 3 residues before the CDR3 end, so the remaining end is supplied by the germline J gene. The rearrangement uses TRBV6-1 and TRBJ2-4; 10 bases are a match to TRBD1. This CDR3 comprises 16 residues. Germline loops: CDR1 MNHNS, CDR2 SASEGT. Germline trimming cut 0 bases from V and 5 bases from J; bases unmatched to any gene: 4. CDR3 region: CASSEAWTGGQNIQYF. Partial CDR3 DNA: TGTGCCAGCAGTGAAGCCTGGACAGGGGGGCAAAACATT.

Turning to this clone: The read terminates 3 residues ahead of where the CDR3 ends, so the germline J gene completes it. The chain links TRBV2 to TRBJ1-4; no clear D. Germline CDR1 is SNHLY and CDR2 is FYNNEI. The CDR3 contains 14 residues. V was shortened by 1 base and J by 8 bases, with 11 bases between the two germline ends. The CDR3 loop is CASSEGILREKLFF. The CDR3 bases that were read are TGTGCCAGCAGTGAAGGCATCCTGCGGGAAAAA.

To note about this clone: The read ends 3 residues early relative to the CDR3; the germline J gene fills the gap. This chain uses TRBV10-3 with TRBJ2-7, with TRBD1 as a possible D gene (6 bases). The V end lost 10 bases, the J end lost 5 bases, and 18 bases lay between the germline ends. This CDR3 spans 13 amino acids. Germline CDR1 ENHRY, CDR2 SYGVKD. This CDR3 is CATAYREIDEQYF. CDR3 DNA, as far as it was read: TGTGCCACGGCCTACAGGGAAATTGACGAG.

As regards this clone: The read halts 3 residues ahead of the CDR3 end, with the missing end drawn from the germline J gene. The chain joins TRBV7-3 to TRBJ2-7; TRBD1 might be the D (6 bases). Germline CDR1 SGHTA, CDR2 FQGTGA. The CDR3 runs 14 residues. V lost 0 bases and J lost 1, with 7 bases in between. This chain's CDR3 is CASSLTQGSYEQYF. The CDR3 DNA, read in part, is TGTGCCAGCAGCTTAACGCAGGGGTCCTACGAG.

Regarding this clone: The DNA ends 3 residues before the CDR3 does, and the rest of the CDR3 is filled in from the germline J gene. This chain connects TRBV19 to TRBJ2-7; 7 positions match TRBD2. The trim removed 8 bases at V and 2 bases at J, leaving 12 bases unmatched. There are 15 residues in the CDR3. Per germline, CDR1 LNHDA and CDR2 SQIVND (reference sequence). The part of the CDR3 DNA that was read is TGTGCCAGTCGTTCCCGACCGGGGGGTACCTACGAG. Translated: CASRSRPGGTYE. The whole CDR3 protein is CASRSRPGGTYEQYF.

In the case of this clone: The missing CDR3 end, 3 residues past where the read stops, is filled in from the germline J gene. The chain couples TRBV20-1 to TRBJ1-6, with 7 positions matching TRBD1. The V gene end was trimmed by 6 bases and the J gene end by 4 bases; junction bases not matched to a gene: 9. This CDR3 region has 15 residues. Per the germline V gene, CDR1 is DFQATT and CDR2 is SNEGSKA (reference sequence). The sequenced CDR3 bases are TGCAGTGCCCGTAGGCAGGGGGATTATAATTCACCC. Translated: CSARRQGDYNSP. The whole CDR3 region reads CSARRQGDYNSPLHF.

A remark on this clone: The DNA ends 3 residues before the CDR3 does, and the rest of the CDR3 is filled in from the germline J gene. The V and J genes are TRBV29-1 and TRBJ1-2, with D hard to call. Trimming left V 6 bases short and J 4 bases short, with 15 bases between. CDR1 and CDR2 (germline): SQVTM, ANQGSEA. This CDR3 has 13 residues. The CDR3 DNA, read in part, is TGCAGCGTCACGCACATCAACCCCTATGGC. The encoded protein is CSVTHINPYG. The entire CDR3 protein reads CSVTHINPYGYTF.

This CDR3 is CASSLTADYTDTYTF. The CDR3 bases that were read are TGTGCCAGCAGCTTGACAGCGGACTACACAGATACC. This chain links TRBV7-9 with TRBJ1-2, with D possibly matching TRBD1 (5 bases). The DNA ends 3 residues before the CDR3 does, and the rest of the CDR3 is filled in from the germline J gene. Germline V gene data show CDR1 as SEHNR and CDR2 as FQNEAQ (reference sequence). The CDR3 runs 15 residues. Combining the CDR3 with reference TRBV7-9 and TRBJ1-2 gives the whole variable domain DTGVSQNPRHKITKRGQNVTFRCDPISEHNRLYWYRQTLGQGPEFLTYFQNEAQLEKSRLLSDRFSAERPKGSFSTLEIQRTEQGDSAMYLCASSLTADYTDTYTFGSGTRLTVV.

Note on this clone: The observed sequence ends 3 residues before the CDR3 terminus, with the missing tail filled in from the germline J gene. This rearrangement joins TRBV5-1 to TRBJ1-3; D is possibly TRBD1 (5 bases). CDR1 and CDR2 (germline): SGHRS, YFSETQ. V shed 4 bases and J shed 7 bases, with 18 bases lying between them. The length of the CDR3 is 15 residues. The CDR3 region is CASSLGQPKANTIYF. The sequenced CDR3 bases are TGCGCCAGCAGCCTCGGACAACCAAAAGCGAACACC.

Points on this clone: The sequence runs out 3 residues before the end of the CDR3; the remainder is reconstructed from the germline J gene. The chain carries TRBV13 and TRBJ2-1; 13 bases fit TRBD2. The CDR3 runs 20 residues. V dropped 0 bases and J dropped 2; count of bases not matched to a gene: 10. The germline V gene has CDR1 PRHDT and CDR2 FYEKMQ (reference sequence). The DNA read from the CDR3 is TGTGCCAGCAGCTTAGGTCCGACTAGCGGGGGGTCTGGCCCCTACAATGAG. Protein sequence: CASSLGPTSGGSGPYNE. The whole CDR3 reads CASSLGPTSGGSGPYNEQFF. The whole variable domain, remainder taken from reference TRBV13 and TRBJ2-1, is AAGVIQSPRHLIKEKRETATLKCYPIPRHDTVYWYQQGPGQDPQFLISFYEKMQSDKGSIPDRFSAQQFSDYHSELNMSSLELGDSALYFCASSLGPTSGGSGPYNEQFFGPGTRLTVL.

Of note for this clone: The read is 3 residues too short to cover the CDR3 end, so that end is filled in from the germline J gene. The V call is TRBV5-1, the J call TRBJ2-7; 7 nucleotides match TRBD1. J lost 4 bases, V lost 0 bases, and 7 bases had no gene match. Germline values: CDR1 SGHRS, CDR2 YFSETQ. The CDR3 is made up of 15 amino acids. Partial CDR3 DNA: TGCGCCAGCAGCTTGGGGCAGACAGGGAATTACGAG. Amino acid sequence: CASSLGQTGNYE. The full CDR3 reads CASSLGQTGNYEQYF.

A remark on this clone: The read ends 3 residues shy of where the CDR3 ends; the end is completed using the germline J gene. The chain has TRBV7-6 and TRBJ2-3, with D tentatively TRBD1 (6 bases). Trimming stripped 8 bases from V and 0 bases from J, with 15 bases between. The CDR3 spans 15 residues. Per the germline V gene, CDR1 is SGHVS and CDR2 is FNYEAQ. The part of the CDR3 DNA that was read is TGTGCCAGCTTCAACAGGGACCCAAGCACAGATACG. It yields the protein CASFNRDPSTDT. Given in full, the CDR3 is CASFNRDPSTDTQYF.